This TCR beta chain was sequenced during a study of T cell responses to AZD1222 COVID-19 vaccine. Comment on this clone: Its antigen remains unknown.

Assay used: immunoSEQ multiplex PCR; TCRdb lists only in-frame clones, some missing. This table has more than 95,000 clones, about 89% appearing once. Study-wide findings and caveats: Only a handful of individuals given AZD1222 were seropositive at baseline. Mostly white British, mostly female donors; authors suggested clonal diversity may be underestimated.

V shed 2 bases and J shed 5 bases, with 7 bases lying between them. This CDR3 is 13 amino acids long. CDR1 is KGHSH, CDR2 LQKENI, per germline. The clonotype originates from an adult in good health. The chain is built from TRBV18 and TRBJ2-1, with D possibly TRBD1 on 5 matching bases. This sample comprised peripheral blood, obtained on day 0 of AZD1222 vaccination. CDR3 nucleotide sequence: TGTGCCAGCTCACCATCGGACAACAATGAGCAGTTCTTC. This translates into CASSPSDNNEQFF.